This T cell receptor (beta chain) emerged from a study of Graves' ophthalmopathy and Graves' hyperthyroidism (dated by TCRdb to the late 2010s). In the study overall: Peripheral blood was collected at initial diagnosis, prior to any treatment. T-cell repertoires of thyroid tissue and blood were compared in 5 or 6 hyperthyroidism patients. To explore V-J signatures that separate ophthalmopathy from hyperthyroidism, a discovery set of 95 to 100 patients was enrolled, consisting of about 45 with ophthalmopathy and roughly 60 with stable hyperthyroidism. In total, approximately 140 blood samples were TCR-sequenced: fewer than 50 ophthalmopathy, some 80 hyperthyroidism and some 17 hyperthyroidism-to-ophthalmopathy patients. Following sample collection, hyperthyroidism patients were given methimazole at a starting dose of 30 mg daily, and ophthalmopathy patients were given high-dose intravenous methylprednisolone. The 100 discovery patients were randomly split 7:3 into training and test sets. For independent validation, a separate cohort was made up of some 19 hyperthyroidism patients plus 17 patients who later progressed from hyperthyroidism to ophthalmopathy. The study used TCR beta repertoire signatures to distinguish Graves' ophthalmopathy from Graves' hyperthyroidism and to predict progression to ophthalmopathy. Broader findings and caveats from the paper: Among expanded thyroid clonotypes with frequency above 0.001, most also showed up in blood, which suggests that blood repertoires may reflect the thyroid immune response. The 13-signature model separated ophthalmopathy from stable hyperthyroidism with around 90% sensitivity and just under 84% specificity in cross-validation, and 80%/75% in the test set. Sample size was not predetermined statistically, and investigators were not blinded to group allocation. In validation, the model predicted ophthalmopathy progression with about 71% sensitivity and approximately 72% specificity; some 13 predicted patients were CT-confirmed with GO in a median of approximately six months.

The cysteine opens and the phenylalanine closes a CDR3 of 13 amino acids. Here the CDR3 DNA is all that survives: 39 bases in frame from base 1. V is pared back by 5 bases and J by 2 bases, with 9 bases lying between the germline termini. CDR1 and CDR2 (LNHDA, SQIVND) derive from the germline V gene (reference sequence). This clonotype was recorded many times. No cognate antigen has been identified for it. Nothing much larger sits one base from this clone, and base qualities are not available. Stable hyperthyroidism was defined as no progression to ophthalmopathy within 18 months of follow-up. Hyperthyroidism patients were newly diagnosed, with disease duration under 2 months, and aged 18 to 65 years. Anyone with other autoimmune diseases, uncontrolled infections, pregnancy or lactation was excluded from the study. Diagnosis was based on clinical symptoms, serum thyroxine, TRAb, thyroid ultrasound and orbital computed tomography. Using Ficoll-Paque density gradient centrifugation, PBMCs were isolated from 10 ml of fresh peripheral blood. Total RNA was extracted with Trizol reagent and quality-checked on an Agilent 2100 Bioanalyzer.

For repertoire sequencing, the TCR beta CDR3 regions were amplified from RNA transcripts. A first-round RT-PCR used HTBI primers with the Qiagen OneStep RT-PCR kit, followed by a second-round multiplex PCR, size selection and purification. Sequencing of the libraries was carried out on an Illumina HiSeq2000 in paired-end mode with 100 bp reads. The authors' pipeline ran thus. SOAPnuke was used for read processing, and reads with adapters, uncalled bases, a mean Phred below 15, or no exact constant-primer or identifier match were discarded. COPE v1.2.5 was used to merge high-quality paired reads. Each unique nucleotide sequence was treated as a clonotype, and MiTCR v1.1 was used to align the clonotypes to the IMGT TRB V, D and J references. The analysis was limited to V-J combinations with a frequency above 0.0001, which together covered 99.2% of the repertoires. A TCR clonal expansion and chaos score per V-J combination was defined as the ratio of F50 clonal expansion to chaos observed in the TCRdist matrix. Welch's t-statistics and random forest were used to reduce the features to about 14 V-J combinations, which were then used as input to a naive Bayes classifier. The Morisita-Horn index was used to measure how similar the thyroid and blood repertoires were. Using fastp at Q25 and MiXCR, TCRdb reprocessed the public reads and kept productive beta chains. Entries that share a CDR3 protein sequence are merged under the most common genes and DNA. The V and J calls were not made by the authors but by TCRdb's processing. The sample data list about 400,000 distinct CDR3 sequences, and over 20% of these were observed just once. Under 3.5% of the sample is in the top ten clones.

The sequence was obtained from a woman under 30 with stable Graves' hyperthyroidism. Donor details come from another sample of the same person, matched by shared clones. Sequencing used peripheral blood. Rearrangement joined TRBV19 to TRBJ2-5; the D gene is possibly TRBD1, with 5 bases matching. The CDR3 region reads CASSGQGQETQYF. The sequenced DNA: TGTGCCAGTAGTGGTCAGGGTCAAGAGACCCAGTACTTC.